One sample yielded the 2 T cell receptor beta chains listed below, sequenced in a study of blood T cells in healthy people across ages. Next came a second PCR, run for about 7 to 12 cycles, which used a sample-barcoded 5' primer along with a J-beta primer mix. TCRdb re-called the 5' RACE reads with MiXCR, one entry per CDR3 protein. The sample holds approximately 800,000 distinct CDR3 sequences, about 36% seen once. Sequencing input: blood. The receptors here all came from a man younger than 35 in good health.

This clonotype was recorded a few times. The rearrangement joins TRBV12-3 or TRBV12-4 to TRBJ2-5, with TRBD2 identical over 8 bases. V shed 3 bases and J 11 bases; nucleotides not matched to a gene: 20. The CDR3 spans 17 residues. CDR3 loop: CASSFEGGGPHYNEQYF. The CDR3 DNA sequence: TGTGCCAGCAGTTTCGAAGGCGGGGGGCCCCACTACAATGAGCAGTACTTC.

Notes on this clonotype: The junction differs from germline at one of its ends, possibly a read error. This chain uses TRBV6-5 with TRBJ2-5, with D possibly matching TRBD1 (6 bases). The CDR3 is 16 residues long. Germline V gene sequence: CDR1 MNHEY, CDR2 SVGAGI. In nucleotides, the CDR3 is TGTGCCAGCAGTTACTCTGTTGGGCAGGGGCAAGAGACTCAGTACTTC. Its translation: CASSYSVGQGQETQYF.